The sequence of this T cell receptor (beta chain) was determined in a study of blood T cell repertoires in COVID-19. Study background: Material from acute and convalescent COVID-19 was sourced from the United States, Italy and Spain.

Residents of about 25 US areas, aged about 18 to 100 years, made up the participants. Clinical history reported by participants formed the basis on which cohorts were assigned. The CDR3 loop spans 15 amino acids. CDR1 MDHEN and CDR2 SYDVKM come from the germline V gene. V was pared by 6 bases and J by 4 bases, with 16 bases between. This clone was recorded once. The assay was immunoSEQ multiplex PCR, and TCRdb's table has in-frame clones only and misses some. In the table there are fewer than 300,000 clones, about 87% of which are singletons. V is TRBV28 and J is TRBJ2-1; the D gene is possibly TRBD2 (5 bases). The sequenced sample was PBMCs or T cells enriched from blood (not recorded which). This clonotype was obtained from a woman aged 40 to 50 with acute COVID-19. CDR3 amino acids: CASSFHGVPYNEQFF. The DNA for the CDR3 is TGTGCCAGCAGCTTCCACGGGGTCCCTTACAATGAGCAGTTCTTC.